This T cell receptor beta chain was documented in a study of PD-1 blockade in classical Hodgkin lymphoma. Study results and caveats: At baseline, newly diagnosed patients reportedly showed less TCR diversity than healthy donors.

The protocol was immunoSEQ multiplex PCR, while the TCRdb copy is restricted to in-frame clones and leaves out a portion. The sample lists about 17,000 clones, around 90% occurring once. Of note for this clone: Antigen unknown.

Germline CDR1 and CDR2: SGHDN and FVKESK. CDR3 size: 15 residues. V lost 2 bases and J lost 8; bases outside the gene matches: 5. As to time point: newly diagnosed, previously untreated cHL patient sample. The rearrangement links TRBV14 to TRBJ2-1; 11 bases match TRBD2. Sample: peripheral blood mononuclear cells (PBMCs). The sequence was collected from a human donor with classical Hodgkin lymphoma. The CDR3 is CASSQIAGGFHEQFF. Written as DNA, the CDR3 is TGTGCCAGCAGCCAAATAGCGGGAGGGTTCCATGAGCAGTTCTTC.